The sequence of this T cell receptor beta chain was determined in a study of T-cell reconstitution after alpha-beta-depleted transplantation in children. Preparing the TCRbeta library involved the use of unique molecular identifiers. TCRdb used MiXCR to reprocess the PCR reads, holding one entry per CDR3 protein. The sample yields about 610,000 distinct CDR3 sequences, approximately 10% seen once. This clonotype was observed at least ten times. This sequence originates from a human donor who donated a stem cell graft to a child with acute myeloid leukemia. The sample here was PBMCs from the stem cell graft donor, taken from the stem cell graft.

The CDR3: CASSLATSGRGEQYF. CDR3 bases: TGTGCCAGCAGCTTAGCGACTAGCGGGAGAGGCGAGCAGTACTTC. J is TRBJ2-7 and V is TRBV7-2, with 12 bases aligning to TRBD2. The CDR3 consists of 15 residues. J lost 6 bases, V lost 0 bases, and 3 bases had no gene match. The germline CDR1 and CDR2 sequences are SGHTA and FQGNSA.